The T cell receptor beta chain under discussion was sequenced for a study of shared clonotypes between healthy human individuals. The method was immunoSEQ multiplex PCR; TCRdb's version includes in-frame clones alone and lacks a portion of them. This repertoire shows roughly 850,000 clones, 90% to 98% found once; its top ten account for about 0.25%. The CDR3 totals 16 residues. Germline CDR1 reads SGHTA; CDR2 reads FQGNSA. Trimming shortened V by 5 bases and J by 7 bases, and 22 bases separated the two germline ends. CD8 cells classed as naive were CD45RO-negative and positively selected for CCR7, excluding terminally differentiated effector memory CD45RA+ cells.

The sequence was collected from a man aged 25 to 45 in good health. The chain is built from TRBV7-2 and TRBJ2-3; D gene uncertain. Sequencing input: naive CD8+ T cells sorted from blood. The CDR3 here is CASSRDLTTIGYTQYF. As DNA, the CDR3 is TGTGCCAGCAGCCGCGACTTAACTACTATCGGGTATACGCAGTATTTT.